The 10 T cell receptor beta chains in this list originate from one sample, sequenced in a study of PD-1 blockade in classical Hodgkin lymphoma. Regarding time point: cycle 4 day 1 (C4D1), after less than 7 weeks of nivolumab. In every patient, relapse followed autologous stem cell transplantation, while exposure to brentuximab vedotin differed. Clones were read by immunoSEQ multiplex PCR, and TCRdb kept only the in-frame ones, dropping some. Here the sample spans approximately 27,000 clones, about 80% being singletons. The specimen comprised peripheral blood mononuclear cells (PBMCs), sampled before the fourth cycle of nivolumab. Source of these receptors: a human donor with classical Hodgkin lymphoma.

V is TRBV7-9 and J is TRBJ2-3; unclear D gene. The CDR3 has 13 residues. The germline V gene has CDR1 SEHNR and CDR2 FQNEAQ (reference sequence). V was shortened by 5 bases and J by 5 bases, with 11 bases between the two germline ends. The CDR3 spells CASSQLLGDTQYF. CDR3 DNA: TGTGCCAGCAGCCAACTCCTGGGAGATACGCAGTATTTT.

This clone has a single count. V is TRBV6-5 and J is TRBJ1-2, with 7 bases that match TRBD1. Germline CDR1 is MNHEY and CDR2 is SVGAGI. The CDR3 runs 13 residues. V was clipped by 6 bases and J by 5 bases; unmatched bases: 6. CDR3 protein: CASSPTGNYGYTF. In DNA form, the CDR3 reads TGTGCCAGCAGCCCGACAGGGAATTATGGCTACACCTTC.

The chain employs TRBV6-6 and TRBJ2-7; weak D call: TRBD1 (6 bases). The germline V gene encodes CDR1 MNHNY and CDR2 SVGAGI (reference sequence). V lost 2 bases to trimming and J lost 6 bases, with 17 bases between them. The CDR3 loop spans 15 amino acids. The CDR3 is CASSYDPARGSEQYF. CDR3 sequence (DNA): TGTGCCAGCAGTTACGACCCAGCAAGGGGGAGCGAGCAGTACTTC.

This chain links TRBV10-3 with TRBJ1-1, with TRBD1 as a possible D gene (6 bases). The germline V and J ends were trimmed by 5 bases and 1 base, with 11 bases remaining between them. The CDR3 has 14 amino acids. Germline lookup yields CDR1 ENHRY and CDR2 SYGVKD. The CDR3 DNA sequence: TGTGCCATCAGTAGAGGGGGAAGGAACACTGAAGCTTTCTTT. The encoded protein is CAISRGGRNTEAFF.

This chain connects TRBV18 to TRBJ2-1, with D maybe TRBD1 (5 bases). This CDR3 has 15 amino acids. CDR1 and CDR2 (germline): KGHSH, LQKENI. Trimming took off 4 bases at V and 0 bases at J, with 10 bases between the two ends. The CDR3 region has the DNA TGTGCCAGCTCACTTTCCAGGGCCTCCTACAATGAGCAGTTCTTC. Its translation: CASSLSRASYNEQFF.

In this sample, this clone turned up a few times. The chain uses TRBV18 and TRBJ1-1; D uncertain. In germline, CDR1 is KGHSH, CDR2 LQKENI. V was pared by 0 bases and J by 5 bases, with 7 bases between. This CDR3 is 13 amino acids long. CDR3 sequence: CASSPPAGTEAFF. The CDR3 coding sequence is TGTGCCAGCTCACCACCGGCCGGAACTGAAGCTTTCTTT.

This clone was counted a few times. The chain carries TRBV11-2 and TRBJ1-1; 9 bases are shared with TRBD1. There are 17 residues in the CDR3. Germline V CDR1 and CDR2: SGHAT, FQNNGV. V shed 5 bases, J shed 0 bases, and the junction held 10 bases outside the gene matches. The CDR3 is CASSQSPTGGMNTEAFF. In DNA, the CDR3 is TGTGCCAGCAGCCAATCTCCGACAGGGGGGATGAACACTGAAGCTTTCTTT.

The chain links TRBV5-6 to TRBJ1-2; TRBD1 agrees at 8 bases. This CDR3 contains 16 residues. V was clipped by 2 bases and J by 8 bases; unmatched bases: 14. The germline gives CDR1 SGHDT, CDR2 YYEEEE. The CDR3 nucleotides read TGTGCCAGCAGCTTAACCCGGGACAGGAGAACTAACGGCTACACCTTC. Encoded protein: CASSLTRDRRTNGYTF.

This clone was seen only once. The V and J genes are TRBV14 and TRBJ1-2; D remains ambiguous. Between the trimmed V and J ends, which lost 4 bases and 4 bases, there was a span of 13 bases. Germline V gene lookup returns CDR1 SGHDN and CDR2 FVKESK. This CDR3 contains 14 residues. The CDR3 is CASSPPTAFYGYTF. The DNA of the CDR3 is TGTGCCAGCAGCCCCCCGACCGCCTTCTATGGCTACACCTTC. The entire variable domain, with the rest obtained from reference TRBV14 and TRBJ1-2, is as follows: EAGVTQFPSHSVIEKGQTVTLRCDPISGHDNLYWYRRVMGKEIKFLLHFVKESKQDESGMPNNRFLAERTGGTYSTLKVQPAELEDSGVYFCASSPPTAFYGYTFGSGTRLTVV.

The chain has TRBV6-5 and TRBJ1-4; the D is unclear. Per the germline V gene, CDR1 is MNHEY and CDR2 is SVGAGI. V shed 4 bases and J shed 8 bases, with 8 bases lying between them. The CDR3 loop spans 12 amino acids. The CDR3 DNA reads TGTGCCAGCAGTTCCTCGTACGAAAAACTGTTTTTT. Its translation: CASSSSYEKLFF.